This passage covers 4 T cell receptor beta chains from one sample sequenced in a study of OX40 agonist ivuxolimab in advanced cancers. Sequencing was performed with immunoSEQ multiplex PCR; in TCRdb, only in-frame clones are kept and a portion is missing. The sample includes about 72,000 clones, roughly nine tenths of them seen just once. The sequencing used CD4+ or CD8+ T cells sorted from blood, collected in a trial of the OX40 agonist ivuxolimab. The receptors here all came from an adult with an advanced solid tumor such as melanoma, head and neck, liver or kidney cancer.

The CDR3: CASARLSGATNEKLFF. CDR3 DNA: TGTGCCAGCGCACGCCTTTCGGGTGCAACTAATGAAAAACTGTTTTTT. V and J are TRBV27 and TRBJ1-4; D gene uncertain. CDR3 length: 16 amino acids. V gave up 8 bases and J gave up 0 bases, with 16 bases separating them. Germline CDR1 MNHEY, CDR2 SMNVEV (reference sequence).

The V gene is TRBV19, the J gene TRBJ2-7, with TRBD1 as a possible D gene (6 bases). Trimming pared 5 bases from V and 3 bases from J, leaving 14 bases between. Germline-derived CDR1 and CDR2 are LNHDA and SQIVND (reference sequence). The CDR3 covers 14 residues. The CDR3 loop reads CASSPRRQDYEQYF. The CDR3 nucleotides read TGTGCCAGTAGTCCTCGTCGACAGGACTACGAGCAGTACTTC. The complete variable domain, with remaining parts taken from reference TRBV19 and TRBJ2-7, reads DGGITQSPKYLFRKEGQNVTLSCEQNLNHDAMYWYRQDPGQGLRLIYYSQIVNDFQKGDIAEGYSVSREKKESFPLTVTSAQKNPTAFYLCASSPRRQDYEQYFGPGTRLTVT.

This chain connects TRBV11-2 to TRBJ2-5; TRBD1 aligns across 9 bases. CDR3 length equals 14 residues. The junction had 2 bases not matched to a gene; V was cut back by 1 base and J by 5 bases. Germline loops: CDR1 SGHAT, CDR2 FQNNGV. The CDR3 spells CASSLVGQGETQYF. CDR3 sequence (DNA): TGTGCCAGCAGCTTAGTAGGACAGGGGGAGACCCAGTACTTC. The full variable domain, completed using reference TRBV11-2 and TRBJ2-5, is EAGVAQSPRYKIIEKRQSVAFWCNPISGHATLYWYQQILGQGPKLLIQFQNNGVVDDSQLPKDRFSAERLKGVDSTLKIQPAKLEDSAVYLCASSLVGQGETQYFGPGTRLLVL.

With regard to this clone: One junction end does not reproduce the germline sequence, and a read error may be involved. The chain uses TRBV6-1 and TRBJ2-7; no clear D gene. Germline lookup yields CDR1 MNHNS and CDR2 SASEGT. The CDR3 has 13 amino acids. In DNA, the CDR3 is TGTGCCATCAGTCCCGGGCCCGCTTACGAGCAGTACTTC. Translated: CAISPGPAYEQYF.